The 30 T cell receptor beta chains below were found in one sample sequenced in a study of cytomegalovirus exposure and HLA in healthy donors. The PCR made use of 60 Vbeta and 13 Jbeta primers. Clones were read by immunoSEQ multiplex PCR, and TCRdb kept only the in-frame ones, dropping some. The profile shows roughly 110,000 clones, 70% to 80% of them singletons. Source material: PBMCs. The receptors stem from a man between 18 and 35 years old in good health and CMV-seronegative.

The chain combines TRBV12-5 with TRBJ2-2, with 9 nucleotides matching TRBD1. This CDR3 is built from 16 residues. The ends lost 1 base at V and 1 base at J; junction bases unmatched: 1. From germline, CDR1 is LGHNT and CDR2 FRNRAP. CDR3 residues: CASGLGTGENTGELFF. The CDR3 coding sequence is TGTGCTAGTGGTTTGGGGACAGGGGAGAACACCGGGGAGCTGTTTTTT. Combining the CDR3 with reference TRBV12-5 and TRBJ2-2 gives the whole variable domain DARVTQTPRHKVTEMGQEVTMRCQPILGHNTVFWYRQTMMQGLELLAYFRNRAPLDDSGMPKDRFSAEMPDATLATLKIQPSEPRDSAVYFCASGLGTGENTGELFFGEGSRLTVL.

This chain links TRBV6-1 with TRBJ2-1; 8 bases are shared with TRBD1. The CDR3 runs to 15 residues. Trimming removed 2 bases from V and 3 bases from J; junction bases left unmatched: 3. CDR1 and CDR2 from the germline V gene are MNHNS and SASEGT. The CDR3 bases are TGTGCCAGCAGTGAACAGACAGGGGTCTACAATGAGCAGTTCTTC. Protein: CASSEQTGVYNEQFF.

CDR3 DNA sequence: TGTGCCAGCAGTGAACGGCGGGGCTCCTACAATGAGCAGTTCTTC. The encoded protein is CASSERRGSYNEQFF. The rearrangement joins TRBV2 to TRBJ2-1; possible D gene TRBD2, 6 bases. Germline CDR1 reads SNHLY; CDR2 reads FYNNEI. The CDR3 length is 15 residues. V gave up 2 bases and J gave up 0 bases, with 8 bases separating them.

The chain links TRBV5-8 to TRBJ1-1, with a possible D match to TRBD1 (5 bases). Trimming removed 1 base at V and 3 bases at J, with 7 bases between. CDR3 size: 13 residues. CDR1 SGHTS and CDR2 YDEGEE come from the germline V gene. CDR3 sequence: CASSLQGYTEAFF. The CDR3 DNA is TGTGCCAGCAGCTTGCAGGGTTACACTGAAGCTTTCTTT.

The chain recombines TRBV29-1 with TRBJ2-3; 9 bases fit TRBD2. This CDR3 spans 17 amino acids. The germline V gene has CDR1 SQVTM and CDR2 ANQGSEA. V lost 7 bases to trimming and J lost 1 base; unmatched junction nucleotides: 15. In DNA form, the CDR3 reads TGCAGCGGCCAAAGGGAGGCTAGCGGGGAGGGCACAGATACGCAGTATTTT. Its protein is CSGQREASGEGTDTQYF.

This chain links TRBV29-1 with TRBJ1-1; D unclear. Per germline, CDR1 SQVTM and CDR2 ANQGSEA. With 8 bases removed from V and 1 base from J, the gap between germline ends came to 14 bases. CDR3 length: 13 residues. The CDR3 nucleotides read TGCAGCCCTATGAGGCAACCGAACACTGAAGCTTTCTTT. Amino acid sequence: CSPMRQPNTEAFF.

DNA for the CDR3: TGCGCCAGCAGCTTGGTGCTAGCGGGGATATCCTACAATGAGCAGTTCTTC. This codes for CASSLVLAGISYNEQFF. V is TRBV5-1 and J is TRBJ2-1; 9 nucleotides match TRBD2. With 0 bases clipped from V and 1 base from J, the junction kept 5 bases outside the gene matches. This CDR3 is built from 17 residues. The germline V gene encodes CDR1 SGHRS and CDR2 YFSETQ.

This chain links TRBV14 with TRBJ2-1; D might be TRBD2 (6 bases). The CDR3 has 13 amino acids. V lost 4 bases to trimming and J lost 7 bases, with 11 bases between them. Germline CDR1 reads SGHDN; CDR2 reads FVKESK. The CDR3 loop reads CASSRRGGNEQFF. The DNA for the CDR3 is TGTGCCAGCAGCCGCCGTGGAGGGAATGAGCAGTTCTTC.

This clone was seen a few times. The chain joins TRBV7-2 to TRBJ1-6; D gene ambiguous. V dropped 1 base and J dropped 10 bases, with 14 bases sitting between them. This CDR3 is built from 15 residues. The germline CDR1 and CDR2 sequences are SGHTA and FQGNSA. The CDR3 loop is CASSLDFGSPSPLHF. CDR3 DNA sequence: TGTGCCAGCAGCTTAGATTTCGGGTCTCCCTCACCCCTCCACTTT.

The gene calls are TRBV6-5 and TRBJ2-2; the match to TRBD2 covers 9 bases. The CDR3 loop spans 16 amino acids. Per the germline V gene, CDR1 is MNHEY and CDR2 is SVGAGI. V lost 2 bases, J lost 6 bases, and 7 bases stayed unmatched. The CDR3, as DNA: TGTGCCAGCAGTTACCTGACTAGCGGTAGGCCCGGGGAGCTGTTTTTT. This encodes CASSYLTSGRPGELFF.

The CDR3 is CASSPLQSNQPQHF. In DNA form, the CDR3 reads TGTGCCAGCTCACCACTACAGAGCAATCAGCCCCAGCATTTT. The chain has TRBV18 and TRBJ1-5; D gene unclear. Germline-derived CDR1 and CDR2 are KGHSH and LQKENI. The CDR3 has 14 residues. Trimming took off 1 base at V and 1 base at J, with 5 bases between the two ends.

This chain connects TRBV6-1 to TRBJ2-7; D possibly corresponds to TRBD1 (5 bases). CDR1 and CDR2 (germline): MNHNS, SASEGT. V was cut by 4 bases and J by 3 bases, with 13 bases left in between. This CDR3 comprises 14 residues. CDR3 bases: TGTGCCAGCAGTGTGGGTGTCAGGGACTACGAGCAGTACTTC. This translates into CASSVGVRDYEQYF.

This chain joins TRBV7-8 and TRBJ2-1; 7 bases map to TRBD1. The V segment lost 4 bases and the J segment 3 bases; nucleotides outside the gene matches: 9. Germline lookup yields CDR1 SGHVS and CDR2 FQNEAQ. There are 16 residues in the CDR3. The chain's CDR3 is CASSYRSQGVYNEQFF. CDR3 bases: TGTGCCAGCAGCTACCGGTCCCAGGGGGTCTACAATGAGCAGTTCTTC.

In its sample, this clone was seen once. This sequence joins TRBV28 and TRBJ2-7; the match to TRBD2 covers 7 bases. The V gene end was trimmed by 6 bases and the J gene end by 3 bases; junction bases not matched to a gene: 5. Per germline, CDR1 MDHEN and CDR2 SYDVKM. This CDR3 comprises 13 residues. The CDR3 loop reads CASRRGGVYEQYF. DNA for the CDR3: TGTGCCAGCAGGAGGGGAGGGGTCTACGAGCAGTACTTC.

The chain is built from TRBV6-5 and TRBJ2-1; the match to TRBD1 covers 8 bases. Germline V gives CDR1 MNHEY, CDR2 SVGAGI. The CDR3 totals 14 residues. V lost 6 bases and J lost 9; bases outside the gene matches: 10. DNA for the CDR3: TGTGCCAGCAGGACCGGGACAGGAGGGGGTGAGCAGTTCTTC. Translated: CASRTGTGGGEQFF.

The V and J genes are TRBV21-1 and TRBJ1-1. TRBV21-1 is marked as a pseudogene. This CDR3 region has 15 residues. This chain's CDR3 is CASSKGVGGNTEAFF. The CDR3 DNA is TGTGCCAGCAGCAAAGGAGTGGGGGGGAACACTGAAGCTTTCTTT.

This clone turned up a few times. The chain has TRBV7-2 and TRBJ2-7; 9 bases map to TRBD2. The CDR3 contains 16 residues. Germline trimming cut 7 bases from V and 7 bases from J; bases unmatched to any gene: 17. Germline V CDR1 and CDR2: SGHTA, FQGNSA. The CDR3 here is CASTPGGRGGLWEQYF. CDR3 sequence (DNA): TGTGCCAGCACCCCAGGGGGGCGGGGGGGCCTGTGGGAGCAGTACTTC.

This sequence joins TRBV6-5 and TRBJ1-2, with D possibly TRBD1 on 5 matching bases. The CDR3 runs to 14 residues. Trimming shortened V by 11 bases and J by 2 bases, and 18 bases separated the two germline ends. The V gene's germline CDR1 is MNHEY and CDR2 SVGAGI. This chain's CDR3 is CAVGRGSANYGYTF. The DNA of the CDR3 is TGTGCCGTTGGGAGGGGATCCGCCAACTATGGCTACACCTTC.

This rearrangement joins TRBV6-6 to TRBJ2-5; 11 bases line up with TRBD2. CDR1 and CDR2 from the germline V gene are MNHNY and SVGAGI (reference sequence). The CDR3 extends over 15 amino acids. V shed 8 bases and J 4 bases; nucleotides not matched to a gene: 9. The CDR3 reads CASSLFGLAGETQYF. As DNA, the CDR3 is TGTGCCAGCTCGCTCTTTGGACTAGCGGGAGAGACCCAGTACTTC.

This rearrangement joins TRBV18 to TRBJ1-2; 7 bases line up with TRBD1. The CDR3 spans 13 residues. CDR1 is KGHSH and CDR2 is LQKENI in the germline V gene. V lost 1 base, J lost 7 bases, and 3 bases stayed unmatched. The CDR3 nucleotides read TGTGCCAGCTCACCACAGGGGGCTAGTGGCTACACCTTC. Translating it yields CASSPQGASGYTF.

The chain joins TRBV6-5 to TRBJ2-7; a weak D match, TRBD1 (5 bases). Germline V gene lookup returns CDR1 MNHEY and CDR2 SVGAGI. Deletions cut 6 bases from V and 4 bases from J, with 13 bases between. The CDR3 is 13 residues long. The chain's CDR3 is CASRTQEKYEQYF. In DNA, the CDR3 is TGTGCCAGCAGAACACAGGAGAAGTACGAGCAGTACTTC.

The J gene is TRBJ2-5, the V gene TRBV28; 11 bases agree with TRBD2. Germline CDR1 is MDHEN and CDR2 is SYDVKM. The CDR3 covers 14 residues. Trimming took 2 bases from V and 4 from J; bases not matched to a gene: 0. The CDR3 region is CASSLLAGGETQYF. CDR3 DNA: TGTGCCAGCAGTTTACTAGCGGGGGGAGAGACCCAGTACTTC. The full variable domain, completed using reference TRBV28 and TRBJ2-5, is DVKVTQSSRYLVKRTGEKVFLECVQDMDHENMFWYRQDPGLGLRLIYFSYDVKMKEKGDIPEGYSVSREKKERFSLILESASTNQTSMYLCASSLLAGGETQYFGPGTRLLVL.

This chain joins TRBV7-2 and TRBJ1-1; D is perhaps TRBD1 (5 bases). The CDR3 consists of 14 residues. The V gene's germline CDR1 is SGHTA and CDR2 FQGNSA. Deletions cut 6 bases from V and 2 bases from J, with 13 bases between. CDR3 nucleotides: TGTGCCAGCAGTCCGACAGCCCCAAACACTGAAGCTTTCTTT. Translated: CASSPTAPNTEAFF.

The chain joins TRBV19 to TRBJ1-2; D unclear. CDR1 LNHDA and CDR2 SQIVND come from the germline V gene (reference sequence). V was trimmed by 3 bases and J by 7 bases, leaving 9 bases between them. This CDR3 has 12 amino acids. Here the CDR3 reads CASSIEQRGYTF. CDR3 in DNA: TGTGCCAGTAGTATCGAGCAGCGTGGCTACACCTTC.

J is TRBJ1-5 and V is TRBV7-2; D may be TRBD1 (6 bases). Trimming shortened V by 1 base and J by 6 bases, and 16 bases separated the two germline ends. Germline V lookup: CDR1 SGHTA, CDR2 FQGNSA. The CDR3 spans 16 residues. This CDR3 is CASSLEGRGSFQPQHF. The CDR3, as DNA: TGTGCCAGCAGCTTAGAGGGCAGGGGTTCGTTTCAGCCCCAGCATTTT.

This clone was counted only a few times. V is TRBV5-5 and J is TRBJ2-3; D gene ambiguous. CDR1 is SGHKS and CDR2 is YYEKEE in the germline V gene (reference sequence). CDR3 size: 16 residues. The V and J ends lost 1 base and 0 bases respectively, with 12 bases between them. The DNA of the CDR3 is TGTGCCAGCAGCTTGAGTAGTGTCTCTAGCACAGATACGCAGTATTTT. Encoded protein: CASSLSSVSSTDTQYF.

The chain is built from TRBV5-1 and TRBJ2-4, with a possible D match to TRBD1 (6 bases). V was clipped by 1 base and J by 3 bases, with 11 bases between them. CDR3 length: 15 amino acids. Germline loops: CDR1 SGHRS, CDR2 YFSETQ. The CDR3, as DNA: TGCGCCAGCAGCTTGTATGGGGACAACAAAAACATTCAGTACTTC. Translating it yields CASSLYGDNKNIQYF.

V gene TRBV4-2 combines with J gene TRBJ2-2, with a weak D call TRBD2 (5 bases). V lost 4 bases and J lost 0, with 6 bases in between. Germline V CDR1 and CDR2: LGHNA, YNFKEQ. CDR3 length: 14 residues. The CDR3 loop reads CASSRESNTGELFF. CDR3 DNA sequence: TGTGCCAGCAGCCGGGAGTCGAACACCGGGGAGCTGTTTTTT.

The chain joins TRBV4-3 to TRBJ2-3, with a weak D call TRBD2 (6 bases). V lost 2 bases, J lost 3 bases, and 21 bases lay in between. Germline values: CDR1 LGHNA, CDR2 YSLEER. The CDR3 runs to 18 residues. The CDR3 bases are TGCGCCAGCAGCCAACCCAGGGCGGGGCCCGAGAGAACAGATACGCAGTATTTT. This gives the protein CASSQPRAGPERTDTQYF.

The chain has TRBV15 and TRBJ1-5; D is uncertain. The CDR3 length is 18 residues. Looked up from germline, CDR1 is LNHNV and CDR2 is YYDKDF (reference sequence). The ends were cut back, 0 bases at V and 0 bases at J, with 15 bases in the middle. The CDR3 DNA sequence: TGTGCCACCAGCAGAGATCCACCGGCAGGCTATAGCAATCAGCCCCAGCATTTT. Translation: CATSRDPPAGYSNQPQHF.